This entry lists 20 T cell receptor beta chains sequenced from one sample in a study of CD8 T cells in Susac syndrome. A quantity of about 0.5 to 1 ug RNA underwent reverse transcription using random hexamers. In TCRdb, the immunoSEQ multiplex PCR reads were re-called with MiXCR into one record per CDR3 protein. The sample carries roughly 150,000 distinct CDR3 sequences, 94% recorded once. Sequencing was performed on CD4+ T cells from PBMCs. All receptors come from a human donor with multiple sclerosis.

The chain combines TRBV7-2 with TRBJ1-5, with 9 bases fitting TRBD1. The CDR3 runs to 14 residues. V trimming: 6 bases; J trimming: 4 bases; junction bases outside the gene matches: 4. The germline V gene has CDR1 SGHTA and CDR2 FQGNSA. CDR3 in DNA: TGTGCCAGCAGTCGACAGGGGGGAAATCAGCCCCAGCATTTT. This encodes CASSRQGGNQPQHF.

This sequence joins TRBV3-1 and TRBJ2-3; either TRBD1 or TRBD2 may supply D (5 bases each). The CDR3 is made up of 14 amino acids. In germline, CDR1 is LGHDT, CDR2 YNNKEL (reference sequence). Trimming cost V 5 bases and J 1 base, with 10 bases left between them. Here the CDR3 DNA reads TGTGCCAGCAGCTGGGACCGGCGCACAGATACGCAGTATTTT. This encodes CASSWDRRTDTQYF.

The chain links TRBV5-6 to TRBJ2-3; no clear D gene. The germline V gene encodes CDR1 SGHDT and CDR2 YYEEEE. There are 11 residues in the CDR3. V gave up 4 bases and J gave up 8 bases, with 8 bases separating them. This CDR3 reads CASSTQSTQYF. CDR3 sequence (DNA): TGTGCCAGCAGCACACAAAGTACGCAGTATTTT.

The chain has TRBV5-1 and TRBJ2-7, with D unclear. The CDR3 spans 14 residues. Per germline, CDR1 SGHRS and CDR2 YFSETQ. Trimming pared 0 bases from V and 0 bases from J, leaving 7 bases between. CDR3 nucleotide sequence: TGCGCCAGCAGCTTGGAGCTGGGCTCCTACGAGCAGTACTTC. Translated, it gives CASSLELGSYEQYF.

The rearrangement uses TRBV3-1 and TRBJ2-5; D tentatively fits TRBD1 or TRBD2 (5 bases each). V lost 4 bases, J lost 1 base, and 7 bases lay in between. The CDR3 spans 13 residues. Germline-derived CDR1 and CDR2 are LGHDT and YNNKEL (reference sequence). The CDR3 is CASSRDLQETQYF. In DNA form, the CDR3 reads TGTGCCAGCAGCCGGGACCTCCAAGAGACCCAGTACTTC.

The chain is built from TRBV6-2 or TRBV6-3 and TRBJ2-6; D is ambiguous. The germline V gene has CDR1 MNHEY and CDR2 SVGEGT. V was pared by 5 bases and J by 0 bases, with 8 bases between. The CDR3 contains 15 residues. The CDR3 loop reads CASSTRASGANVLTF. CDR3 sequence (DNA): TGTGCCAGCAGTACCCGGGCCTCTGGGGCCAACGTCCTGACTTTC.

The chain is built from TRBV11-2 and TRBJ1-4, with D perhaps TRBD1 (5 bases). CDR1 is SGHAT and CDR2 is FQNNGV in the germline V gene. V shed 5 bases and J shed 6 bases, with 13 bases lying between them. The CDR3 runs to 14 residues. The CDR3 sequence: CASSPGRRDEKLFF. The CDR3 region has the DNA TGTGCCAGCAGCCCGGGACGGAGGGATGAAAAACTGTTTTTT.

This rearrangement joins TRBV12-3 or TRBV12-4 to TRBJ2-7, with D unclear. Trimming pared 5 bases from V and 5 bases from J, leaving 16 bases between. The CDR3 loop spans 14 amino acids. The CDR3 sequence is CASSLQMLWNEQYF. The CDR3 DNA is TGTGCCAGCAGTCTGCAGATGTTGTGGAACGAGCAGTACTTC.

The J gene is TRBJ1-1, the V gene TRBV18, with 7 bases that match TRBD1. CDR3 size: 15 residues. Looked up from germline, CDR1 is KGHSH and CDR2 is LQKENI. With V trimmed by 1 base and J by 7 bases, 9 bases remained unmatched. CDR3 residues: CASSPQDRRNGEAFF. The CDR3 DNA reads TGTGCCAGCTCACCACAGGACAGGCGGAACGGTGAAGCTTTCTTT. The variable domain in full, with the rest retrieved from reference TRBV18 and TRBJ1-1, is NAGVMQNPRHLVRRRGQEARLRCSPMKGHSHVYWYRQLPEEGLKFMVYLQKENIIDESGMPKERFSAEFPKEGPSILRIQQVVRGDSAAYFCASSPQDRRNGEAFFGQGTRLTVV.

CDR3 sequence reads: CASSQAAVNTYTGELFF. The CDR3 DNA is TGTGCCAGCAGCCAAGCGGCCGTCAACACTTACACCGGGGAGCTGTTTTTT. This sequence joins TRBV3-1 and TRBJ2-2; D uncertain. V gave up 1 base and J gave up 3 bases, with 15 bases separating them. CDR3 length equals 17 residues. The germline gives CDR1 LGHDT, CDR2 YNNKEL (reference sequence). Complete variable domain (other parts from reference TRBV3-1 and TRBJ2-2): DTAVSQTPKYLVTQMGNDKSIKCEQNLGHDTMYWYKQDSKKFLKIMFSYNNKELIINETVPNRFSPKSPDKAHLNLHINSLELGDSAVYFCASSQAAVNTYTGELFFGEGSRLTVL.

This chain's CDR3 is CASSLYPIGGVEKLFF. The CDR3 nucleotides read TGTGCCAGCAGCTTATATCCAATCGGGGGAGTTGAAAAACTGTTTTTT. The chain combines TRBV7-2 with TRBJ1-4; a weak D match, TRBD1 (5 bases). The germline V and J ends were trimmed by 2 bases and 7 bases, with 17 bases remaining between them. Germline values: CDR1 SGHTA, CDR2 FQGNSA. This CDR3 contains 16 residues.

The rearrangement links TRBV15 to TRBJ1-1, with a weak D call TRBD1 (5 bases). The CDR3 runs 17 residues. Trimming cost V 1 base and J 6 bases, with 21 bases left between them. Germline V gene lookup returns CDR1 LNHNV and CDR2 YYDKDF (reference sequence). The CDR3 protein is CATSRGGLGTKAAEAFF. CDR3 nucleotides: TGTGCCACCAGCAGAGGCGGGTTGGGGACCAAAGCTGCTGAAGCTTTCTTT.

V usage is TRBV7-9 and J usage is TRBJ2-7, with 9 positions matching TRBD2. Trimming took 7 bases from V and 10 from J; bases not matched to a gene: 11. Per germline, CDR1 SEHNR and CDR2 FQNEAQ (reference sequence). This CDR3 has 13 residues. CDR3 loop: CASTIREREEQYF. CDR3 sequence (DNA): TGTGCCAGCACCATACGGGAGCGGGAGGAACAGTACTTC.

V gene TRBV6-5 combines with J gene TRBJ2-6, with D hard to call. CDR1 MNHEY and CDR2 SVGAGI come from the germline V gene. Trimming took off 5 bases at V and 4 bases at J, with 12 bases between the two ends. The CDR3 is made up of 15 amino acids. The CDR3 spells CASSLHLSGANVLTF. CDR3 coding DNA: TGTGCCAGCAGTCTCCATTTGTCCGGGGCCAACGTCCTGACTTTC.

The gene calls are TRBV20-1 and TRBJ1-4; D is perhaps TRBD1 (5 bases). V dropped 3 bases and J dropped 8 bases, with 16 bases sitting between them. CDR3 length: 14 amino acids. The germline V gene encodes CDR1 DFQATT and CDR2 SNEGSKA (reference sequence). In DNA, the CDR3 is TGCAGTGCTAGCCTGGGGACTCGTCAGGAAAAACTGTTTTTT. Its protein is CSASLGTRQEKLFF.

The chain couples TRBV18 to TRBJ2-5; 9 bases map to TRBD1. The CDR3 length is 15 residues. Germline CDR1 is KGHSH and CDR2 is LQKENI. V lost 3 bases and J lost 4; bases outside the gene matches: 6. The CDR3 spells CASSPSDRGSETQYF. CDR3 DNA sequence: TGTGCCAGCTCACCCTCCGACAGGGGGTCAGAGACCCAGTACTTC.

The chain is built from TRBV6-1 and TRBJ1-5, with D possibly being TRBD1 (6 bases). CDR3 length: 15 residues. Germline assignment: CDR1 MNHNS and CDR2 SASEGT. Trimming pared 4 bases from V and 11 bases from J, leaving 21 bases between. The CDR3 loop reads CASSGQGTDLLAQHF. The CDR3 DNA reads TGTGCCAGCAGTGGCCAGGGGACGGACCTTCTTGCCCAGCATTTT.

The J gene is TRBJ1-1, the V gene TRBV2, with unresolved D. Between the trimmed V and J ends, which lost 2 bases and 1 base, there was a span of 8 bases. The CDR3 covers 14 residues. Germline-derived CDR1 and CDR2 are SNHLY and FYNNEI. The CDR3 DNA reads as TGTGCCAGCAGTGAAATGTTTAAGAACACTGAAGCTTTCTTT. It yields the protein CASSEMFKNTEAFF.

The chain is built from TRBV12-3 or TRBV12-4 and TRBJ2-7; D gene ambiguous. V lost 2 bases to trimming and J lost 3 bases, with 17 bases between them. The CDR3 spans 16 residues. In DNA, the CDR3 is TGTGCCAGCAGTTTAAAGCCTCCCTTAGTAATCTACGAGCAGTACTTC. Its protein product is CASSLKPPLVIYEQYF.

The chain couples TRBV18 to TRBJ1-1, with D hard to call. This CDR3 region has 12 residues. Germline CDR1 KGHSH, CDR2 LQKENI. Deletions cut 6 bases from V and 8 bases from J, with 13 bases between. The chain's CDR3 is CASSVPGQEAFF. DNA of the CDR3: TGTGCCAGCTCCGTACCGGGTCAAGAAGCTTTCTTT.